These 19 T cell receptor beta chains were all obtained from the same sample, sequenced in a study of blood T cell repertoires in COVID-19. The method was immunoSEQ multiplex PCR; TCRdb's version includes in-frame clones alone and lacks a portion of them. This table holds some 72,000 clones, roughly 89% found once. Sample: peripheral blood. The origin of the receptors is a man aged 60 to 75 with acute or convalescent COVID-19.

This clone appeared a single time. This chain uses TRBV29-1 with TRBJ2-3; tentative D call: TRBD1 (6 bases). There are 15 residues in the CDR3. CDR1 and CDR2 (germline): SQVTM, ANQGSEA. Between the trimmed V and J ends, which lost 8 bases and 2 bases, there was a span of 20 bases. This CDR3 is CSISTGAGATDTQYF. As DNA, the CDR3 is TGCAGCATTTCTACCGGGGCAGGGGCCACAGATACGCAGTATTTT.

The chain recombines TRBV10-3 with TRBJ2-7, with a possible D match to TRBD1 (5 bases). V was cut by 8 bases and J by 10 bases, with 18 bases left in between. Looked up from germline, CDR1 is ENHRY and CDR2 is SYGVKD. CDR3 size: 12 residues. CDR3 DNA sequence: TGTGCCATCCAGGGCCCCGACGGGTCCCAGTACTTC. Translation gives CAIQGPDGSQYF.

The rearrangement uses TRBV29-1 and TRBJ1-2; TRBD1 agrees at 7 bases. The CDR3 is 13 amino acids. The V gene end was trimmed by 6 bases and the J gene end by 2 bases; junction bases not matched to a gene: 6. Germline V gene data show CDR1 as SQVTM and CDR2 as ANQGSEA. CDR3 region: CSVRDSQNYGYTF. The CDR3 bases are TGCAGCGTCCGGGACAGCCAAAACTATGGCTACACCTTC.

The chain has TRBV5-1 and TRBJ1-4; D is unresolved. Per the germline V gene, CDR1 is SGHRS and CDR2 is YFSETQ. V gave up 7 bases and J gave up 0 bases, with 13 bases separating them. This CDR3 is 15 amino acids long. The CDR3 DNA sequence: TGCGCCAGCGGCCCAGGATCAGCAACTAATGAAAAACTGTTTTTT. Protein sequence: CASGPGSATNEKLFF.

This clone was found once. The CDR3 nucleotides are TGTGCCAGCAGCCCGACAGGGGGCTACTATGGCTACACCTTC. Protein: CASSPTGGYYGYTF. The chain has TRBV28 and TRBJ1-2; 10 bases match TRBD1. CDR1 is MDHEN, CDR2 SYDVKM, per germline. There are 14 residues in the CDR3. J was trimmed by 3 bases and V by 6 bases; bases with no gene match: 4.

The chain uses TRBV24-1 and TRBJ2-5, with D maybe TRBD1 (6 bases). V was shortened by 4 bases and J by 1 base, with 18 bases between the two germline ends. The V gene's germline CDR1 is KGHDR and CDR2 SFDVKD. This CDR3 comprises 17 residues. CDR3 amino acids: CATSDHPITGFQETQYF. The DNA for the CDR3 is TGTGCCACCAGTGACCACCCCATAACAGGGTTCCAAGAGACCCAGTACTTC.

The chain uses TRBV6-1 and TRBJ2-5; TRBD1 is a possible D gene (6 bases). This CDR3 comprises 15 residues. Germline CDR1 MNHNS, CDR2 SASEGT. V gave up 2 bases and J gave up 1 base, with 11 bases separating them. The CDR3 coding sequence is TGTGCCAGCAGTGAATTGTGGGGGCTCCAAGAGACCCAGTACTTC. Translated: CASSELWGLQETQYF.

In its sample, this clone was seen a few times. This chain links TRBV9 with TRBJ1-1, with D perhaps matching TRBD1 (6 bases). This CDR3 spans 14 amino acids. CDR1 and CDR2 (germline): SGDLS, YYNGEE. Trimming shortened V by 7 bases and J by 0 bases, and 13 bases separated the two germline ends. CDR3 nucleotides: TGTGCCAGCGCCCGGACAGATATGAACACTGAAGCTTTCTTT. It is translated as CASARTDMNTEAFF.

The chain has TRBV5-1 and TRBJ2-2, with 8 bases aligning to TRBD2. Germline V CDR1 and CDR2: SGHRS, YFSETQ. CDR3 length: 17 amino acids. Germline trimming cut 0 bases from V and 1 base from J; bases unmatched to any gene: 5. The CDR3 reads CASSLAVSGGNTGELFF. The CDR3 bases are TGCGCCAGCAGCTTGGCCGTGAGCGGGGGGAACACCGGGGAGCTGTTTTTT.

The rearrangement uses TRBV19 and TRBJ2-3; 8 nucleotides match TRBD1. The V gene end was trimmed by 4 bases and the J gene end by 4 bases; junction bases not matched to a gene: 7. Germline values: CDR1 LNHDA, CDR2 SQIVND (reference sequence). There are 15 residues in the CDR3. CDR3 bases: TGTGCCAGTAGTAAACCACAGGGGGGATCAGATACGCAGTATTTT. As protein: CASSKPQGGSDTQYF.

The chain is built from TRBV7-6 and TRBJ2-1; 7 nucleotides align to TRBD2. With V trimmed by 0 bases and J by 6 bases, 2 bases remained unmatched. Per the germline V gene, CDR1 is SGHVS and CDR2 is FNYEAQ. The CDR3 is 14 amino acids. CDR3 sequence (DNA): TGTGCCAGCAGCTTAGCGGGGGGGGTCAATGAGCAGTTCTTC. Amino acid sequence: CASSLAGGVNEQFF. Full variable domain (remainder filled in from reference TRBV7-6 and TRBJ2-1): GAGVSQSPRYKVTKRGQDVALRCDPISGHVSLYWYRQALGQGPEFLTYFNYEAQQDKSGLPNDRFSAERPEGSISTLTIQRTEQRDSAMYRCASSLAGGVNEQFFGPGTRLTVL.

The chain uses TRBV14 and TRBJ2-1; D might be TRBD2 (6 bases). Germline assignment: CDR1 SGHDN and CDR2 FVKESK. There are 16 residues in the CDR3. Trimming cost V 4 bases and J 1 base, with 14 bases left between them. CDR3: CASSLTTGASYNEQFF. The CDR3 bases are TGTGCCAGCAGCCTTACTACGGGAGCGTCCTACAATGAGCAGTTCTTC.

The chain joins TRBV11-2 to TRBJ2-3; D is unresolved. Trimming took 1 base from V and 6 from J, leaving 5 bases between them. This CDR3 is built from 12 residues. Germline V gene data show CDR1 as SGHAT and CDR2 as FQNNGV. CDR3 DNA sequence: TGTGCCAGCAGCTTAGTCAGTGATACGCAGTATTTT. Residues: CASSLVSDTQYF. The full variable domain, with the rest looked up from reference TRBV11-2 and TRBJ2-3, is EAGVAQSPRYKIIEKRQSVAFWCNPISGHATLYWYQQILGQGPKLLIQFQNNGVVDDSQLPKDRFSAERLKGVDSTLKIQPAKLEDSAVYLCASSLVSDTQYFGPGTRLTVL.

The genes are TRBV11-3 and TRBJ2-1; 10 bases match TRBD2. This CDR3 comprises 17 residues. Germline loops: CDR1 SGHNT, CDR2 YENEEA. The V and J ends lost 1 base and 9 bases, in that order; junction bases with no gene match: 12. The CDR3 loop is CASSLGRKASGRGEQFF. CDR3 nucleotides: TGTGCCAGCAGCTTAGGCAGGAAGGCTAGCGGGAGAGGTGAGCAGTTCTTC.

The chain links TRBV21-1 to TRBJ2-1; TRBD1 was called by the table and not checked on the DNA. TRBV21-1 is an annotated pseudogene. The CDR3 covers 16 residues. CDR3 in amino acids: CASRDIRDRGQREQFF. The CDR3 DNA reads TGTGCCAGCAGGGATATCCGGGACAGGGGGCAGCGTGAGCAGTTCTTC.

The CDR3 loop reads CAWKTLPAGGQDGELFF. CDR3 nucleotide sequence: TGTGCCTGGAAAACCCTACCAGCGGGGGGGCAGGACGGGGAGCTGTTTTTT. This sequence joins TRBV30 and TRBJ2-2; TRBD2 agrees at 10 bases. Germline loops: CDR1 GTSNPN, CDR2 SVGIG (reference sequence). With 4 bases clipped from V and 7 bases from J, the junction kept 15 bases outside the gene matches. The CDR3 is 17 amino acids.

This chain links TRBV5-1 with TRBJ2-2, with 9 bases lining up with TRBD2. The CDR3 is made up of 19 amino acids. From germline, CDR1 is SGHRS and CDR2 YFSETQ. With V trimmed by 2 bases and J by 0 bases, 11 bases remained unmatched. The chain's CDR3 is CASSFTIAGERTNTGELFF. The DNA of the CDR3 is TGCGCCAGCAGCTTCACAATAGCGGGAGAGAGGACGAACACCGGGGAGCTGTTTTTT.

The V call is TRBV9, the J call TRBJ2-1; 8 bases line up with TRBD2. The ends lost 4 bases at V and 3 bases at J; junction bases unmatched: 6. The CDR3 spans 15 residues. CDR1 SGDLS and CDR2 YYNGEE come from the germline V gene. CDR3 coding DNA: TGTGCCAGCAGCTCCTTAGCGGGGCACTACAATGAGCAGTTCTTC. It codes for CASSSLAGHYNEQFF.

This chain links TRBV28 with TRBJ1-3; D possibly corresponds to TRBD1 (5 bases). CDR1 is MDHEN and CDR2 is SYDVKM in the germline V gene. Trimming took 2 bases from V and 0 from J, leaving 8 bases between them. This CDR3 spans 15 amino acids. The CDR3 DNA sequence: TGTGCCAGCAGTTTAGCAGGGAACTCTGGAAACACCATATATTTT. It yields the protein CASSLAGNSGNTIYF.